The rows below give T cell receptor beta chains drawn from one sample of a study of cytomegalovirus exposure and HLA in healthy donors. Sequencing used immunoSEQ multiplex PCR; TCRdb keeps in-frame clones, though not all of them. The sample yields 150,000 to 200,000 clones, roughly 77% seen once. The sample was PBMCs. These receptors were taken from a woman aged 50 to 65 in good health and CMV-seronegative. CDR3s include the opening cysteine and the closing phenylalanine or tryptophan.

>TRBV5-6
CASSPGLAGSYNEQFF
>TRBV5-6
CASSLGQGILDEQFF
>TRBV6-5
CASSAPTGLSGELFF
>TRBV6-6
CASRTGAVGQPQHF
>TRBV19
CASRTFPGDITTQPQHF
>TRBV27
CASSPLDRDRGRFGDEQYF
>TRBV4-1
CASSQTTGSPYEQYF
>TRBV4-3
CASSIRTGGIYGYTF
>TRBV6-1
CASSALDIQYF
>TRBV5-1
CASRDTTDTQYF
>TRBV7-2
CASSLVAEGSNQPQHF
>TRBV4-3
CASSQESRDSRYGYTF
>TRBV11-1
CASSLGAPGGYTF
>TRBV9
CASSGGGSGGNTIYF
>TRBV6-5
CASSYSGTSGRNEQFF
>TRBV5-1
CASTLTPGQGQGGYTF
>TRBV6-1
CASRMRETGGEQYF
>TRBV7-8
CASSLFVATGIADTQYF
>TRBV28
CASSFGWSSGNTIYF
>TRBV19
CASSIETGSAGYTF
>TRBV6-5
CASSRRLDTQYF
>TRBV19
CASSRLQGFRTEAFF
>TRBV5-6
CASSNLNTGRAGYTF
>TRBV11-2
CASSPTGINTGELFF
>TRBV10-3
CAIKGQWSYEQYF
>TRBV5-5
CASSLEQLYGYTF
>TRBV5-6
CASSLLQGRHEQYF
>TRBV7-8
CASSLGTGTYEQYF
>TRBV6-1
CASSEEAGGYSSTGYTF
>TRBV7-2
CASSYGLMNTEAFF
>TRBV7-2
CASHPGGFGKDYEQYF
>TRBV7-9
CASSLAQGGALHF
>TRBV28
CASSFAKGVEAFF
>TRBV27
CASSLYTPGGGGSSYNEQFF
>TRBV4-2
CASSPETSGAGQYF
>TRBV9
CASSNSPWELFF
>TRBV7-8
CASSLGTGRTQYF